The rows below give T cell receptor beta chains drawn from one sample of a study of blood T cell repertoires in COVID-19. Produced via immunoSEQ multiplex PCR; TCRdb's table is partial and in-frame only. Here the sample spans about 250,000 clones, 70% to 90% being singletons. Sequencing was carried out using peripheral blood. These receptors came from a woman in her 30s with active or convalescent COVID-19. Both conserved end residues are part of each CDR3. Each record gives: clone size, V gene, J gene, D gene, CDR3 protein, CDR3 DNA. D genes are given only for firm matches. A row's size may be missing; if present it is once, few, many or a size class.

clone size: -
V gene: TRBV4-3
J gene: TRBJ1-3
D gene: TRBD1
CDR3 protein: CASSQEGRGRYTIYF
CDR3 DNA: TGCGCCAGCAGCCAAGAAGGCAGGGGGCGTTACACCATATATTTT

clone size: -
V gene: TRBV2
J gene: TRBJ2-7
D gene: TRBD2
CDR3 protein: CASSEAPSGGSFSYEQYF
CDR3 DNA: TGTGCCAGCAGTGAAGCTCCTAGCGGGGGATCCTTCTCCTACGAGCAGTACTTC

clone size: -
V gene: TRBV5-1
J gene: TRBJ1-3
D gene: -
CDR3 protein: CASSHDGGSGNTIYF
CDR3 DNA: TGCGCCAGCAGTCACGACGGGGGATCCGGAAACACCATATATTTT

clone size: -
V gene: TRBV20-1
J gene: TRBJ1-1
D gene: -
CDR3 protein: CSASYTTLGEAFF
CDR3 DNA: TGCAGTGCTAGTTATACGACTCTCGGTGAAGCTTTCTTT

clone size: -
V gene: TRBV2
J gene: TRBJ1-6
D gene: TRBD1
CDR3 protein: CASNNWDRESPLHF
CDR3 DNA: TGTGCCAGCAATAATTGGGACAGAGAATCACCCCTCCACTTT

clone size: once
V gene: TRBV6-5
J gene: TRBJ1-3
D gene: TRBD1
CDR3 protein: CASSYYGDSSGNTIYF
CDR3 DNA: TGTGCCAGCAGTTACTATGGGGACAGCTCTGGAAACACCATATATTTT

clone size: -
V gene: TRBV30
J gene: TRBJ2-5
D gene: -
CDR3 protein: CAWRPGGRETQYF
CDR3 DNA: TGTGCCTGGAGGCCAGGGGGGAGGGAGACCCAGTACTTC

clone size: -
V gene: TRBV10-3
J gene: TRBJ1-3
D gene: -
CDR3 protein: CAISERGPFGNTIYF
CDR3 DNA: TGTGCCATCAGTGAGAGGGGCCCATTTGGAAACACCATATATTTT

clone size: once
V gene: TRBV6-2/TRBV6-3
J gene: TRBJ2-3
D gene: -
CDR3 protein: CASSYSPSVFVDTQYF
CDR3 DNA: TGTGCCAGCAGTTACTCGCCTAGCGTGTTTGTAGATACGCAGTATTTT

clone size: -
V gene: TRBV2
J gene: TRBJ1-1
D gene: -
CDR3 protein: CASSGRAGAGTEAFF
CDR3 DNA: TGTGCCAGCAGTGGTAGGGCGGGGGCAGGAACTGAAGCTTTCTTT

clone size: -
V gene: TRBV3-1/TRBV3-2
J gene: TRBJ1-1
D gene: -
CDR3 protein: CASGTRSMNTEAFF
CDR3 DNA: TGTGCCAGCGGGACAAGAAGTATGAACACTGAAGCTTTCTTT

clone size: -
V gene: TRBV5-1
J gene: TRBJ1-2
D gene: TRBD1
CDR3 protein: CASSPGQGSYGYTF
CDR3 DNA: TGCGCCAGCAGCCCGGGACAGGGGAGCTATGGCTACACCTTC

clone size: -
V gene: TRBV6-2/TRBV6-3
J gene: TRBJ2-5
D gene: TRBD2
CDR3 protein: CASSATSGETQYF
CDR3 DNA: TGTGCCAGCAGCGCCACTAGCGGCGAGACCCAGTACTTC

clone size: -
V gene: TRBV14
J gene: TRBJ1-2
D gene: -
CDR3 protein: CASSQDYRLGYGYTF
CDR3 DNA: TGTGCCAGCAGCCAAGACTACAGGCTCGGCTATGGCTACACCTTC

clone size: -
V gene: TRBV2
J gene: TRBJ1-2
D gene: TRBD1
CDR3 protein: CASSGTGGGYTF
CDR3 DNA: TGTGCCAGCAGCGGGACAGGGGGTGGCTACACCTTC

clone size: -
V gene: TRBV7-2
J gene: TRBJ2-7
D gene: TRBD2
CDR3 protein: CASSLGRGAPYEQYF
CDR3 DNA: TGTGCCAGCAGCTTAGGGCGGGGGGCTCCCTACGAGCAGTACTTC

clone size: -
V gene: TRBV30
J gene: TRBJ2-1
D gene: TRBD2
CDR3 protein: CAWSWAGGPNEQFF
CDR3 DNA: TGTGCCTGGAGTTGGGCGGGGGGGCCCAATGAGCAGTTCTTC

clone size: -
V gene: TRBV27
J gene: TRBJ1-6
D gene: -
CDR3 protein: CASRETLYNSPLHF
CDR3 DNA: TGTGCCAGCAGGGAGACCCTTTATAATTCACCCCTCCACTTT

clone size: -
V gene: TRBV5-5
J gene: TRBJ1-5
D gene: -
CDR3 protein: CASSLMGAQPQHF
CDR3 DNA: TGTGCCAGCAGCTTGATGGGGGCTCAGCCCCAGCATTTT

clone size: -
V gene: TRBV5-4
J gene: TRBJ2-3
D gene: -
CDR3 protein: CASSSGDRVLSDTQYF
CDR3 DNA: TGTGCCAGCAGTTCAGGCGATAGAGTTTTGTCAGATACGCAGTATTTT

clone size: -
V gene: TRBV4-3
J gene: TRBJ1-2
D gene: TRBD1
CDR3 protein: CASSQDSVNRGYGYTF
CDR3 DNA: TGCGCCAGCAGCCAAGATTCGGTCAACAGGGGCTATGGCTACACCTTC

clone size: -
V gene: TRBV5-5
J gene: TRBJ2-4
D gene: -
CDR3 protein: CASSLTVGSVSKNIQYF
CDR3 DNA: TGTGCCAGCAGCTTGACAGTTGGCTCGGTATCCAAAAACATTCAGTACTTC

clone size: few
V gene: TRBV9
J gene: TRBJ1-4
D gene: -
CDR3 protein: CASSVGTGREKLFF
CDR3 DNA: TGTGCCAGCAGCGTCGGAACAGGGCGTGAAAAACTGTTTTTT

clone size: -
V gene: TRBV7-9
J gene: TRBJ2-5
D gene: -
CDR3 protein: CASSFWGRVEETQYF
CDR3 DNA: TGTGCCAGCAGCTTCTGGGGCCGGGTAGAAGAGACCCAGTACTTC

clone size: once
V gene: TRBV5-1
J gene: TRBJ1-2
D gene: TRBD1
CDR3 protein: CASSPGTDSSGYTF
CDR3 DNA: TGCGCCAGCAGCCCTGGGACAGACAGTTCTGGCTACACCTTC

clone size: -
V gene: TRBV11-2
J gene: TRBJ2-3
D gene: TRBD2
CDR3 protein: CASSPTTSGGVWQYF
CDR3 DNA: TGTGCCAGCAGCCCTACGACTAGCGGGGGGGTGTGGCAGTATTTT

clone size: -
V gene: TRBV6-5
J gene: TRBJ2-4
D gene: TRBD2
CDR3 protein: CASSHLAGENIQYF
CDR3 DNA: TGTGCCAGCAGCCACCTAGCGGGGGAAAACATTCAGTACTTC

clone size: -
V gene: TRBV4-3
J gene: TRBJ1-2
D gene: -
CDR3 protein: CASSQNIDLVPQGANYGYTF
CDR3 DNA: TGCGCCAGCAGCCAGAACATCGACTTGGTTCCACAGGGAGCTAACTATGGCTACACCTTC

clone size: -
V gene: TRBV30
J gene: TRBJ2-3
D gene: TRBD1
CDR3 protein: CAWSTGATDTQYF
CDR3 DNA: TGTGCCTGGAGTACAGGGGCAACAGATACGCAGTATTTT

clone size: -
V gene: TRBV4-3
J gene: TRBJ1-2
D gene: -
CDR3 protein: CASSKSGKYGYTF
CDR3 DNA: TGCGCCAGCAGCAAGTCAGGGAAGTATGGCTACACCTTC

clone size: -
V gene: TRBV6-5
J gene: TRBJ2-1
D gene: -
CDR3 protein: CASTHGTATSEQFF
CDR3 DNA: TGTGCCAGCACCCACGGGACTGCTACTTCGGAGCAGTTCTTC

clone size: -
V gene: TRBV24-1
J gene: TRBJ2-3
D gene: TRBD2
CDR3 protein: CATSDLSGGGAEDTQYF
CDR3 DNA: TGTGCCACCAGTGATTTGTCCGGCGGGGGGGCGGAAGATACGCAGTATTTT

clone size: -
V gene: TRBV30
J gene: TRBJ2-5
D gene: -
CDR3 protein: CAWSRGTAETQYF
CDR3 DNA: TGTGCCTGGAGCCGCGGGACAGCGGAGACCCAGTACTTC

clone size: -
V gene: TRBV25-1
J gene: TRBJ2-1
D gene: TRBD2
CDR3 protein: CASWGAGVTYNEQFF
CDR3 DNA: TGTGCCAGCTGGGGAGCGGGGGTGACATACAATGAGCAGTTCTTC

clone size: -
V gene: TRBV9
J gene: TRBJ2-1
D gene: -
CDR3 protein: CASSVMTGISYNEQFF
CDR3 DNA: TGTGCCAGCAGCGTAATGACGGGGATCTCCTACAATGAGCAGTTCTTC

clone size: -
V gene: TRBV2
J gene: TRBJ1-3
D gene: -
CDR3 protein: CASSPQARIIGNTIYF
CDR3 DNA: TGTGCCAGCAGTCCCCAGGCGCGAATTATTGGAAACACCATATATTTT

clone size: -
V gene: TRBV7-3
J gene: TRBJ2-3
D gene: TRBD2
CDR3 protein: CASSLAGAGDTQYF
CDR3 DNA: TGTGCCAGCAGCCTAGCGGGGGCCGGAGATACGCAGTATTTT

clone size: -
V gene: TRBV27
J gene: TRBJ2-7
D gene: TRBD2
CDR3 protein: CASSFTGTSGTRPSYEQYF
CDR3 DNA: TGTGCCAGCAGTTTTACCGGGACTAGCGGGACTCGGCCGTCCTACGAGCAGTACTTC

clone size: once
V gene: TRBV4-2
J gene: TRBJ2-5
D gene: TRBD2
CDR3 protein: CASSQDGASGGAETQYF
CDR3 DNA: TGTGCCAGCAGCCAAGATGGGGCTAGCGGGGGGGCTGAGACCCAGTACTTC

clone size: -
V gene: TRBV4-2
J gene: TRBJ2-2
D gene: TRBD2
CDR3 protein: CASSQDIRGGAGTTGELFF
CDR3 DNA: TGTGCCAGCAGCCAAGATATTCGCGGGGGGGCTGGTACCACCGGGGAGCTGTTTTTT

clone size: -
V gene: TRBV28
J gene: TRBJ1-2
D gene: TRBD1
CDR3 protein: CASSLPGTGYYGYTF
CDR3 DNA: TGTGCCAGCAGTTTACCCGGGACAGGCTACTATGGCTACACCTTC

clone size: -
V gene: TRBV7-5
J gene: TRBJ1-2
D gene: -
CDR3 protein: CARSLGSQGYSYGYTF
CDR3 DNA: TGTGCCAGAAGCTTAGGGTCCCAGGGGTATAGCTATGGCTACACCTTC

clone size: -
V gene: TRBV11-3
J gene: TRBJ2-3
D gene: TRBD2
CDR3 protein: CASSLGGGGGQDTQYF
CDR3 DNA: TGTGCCAGCAGCTTAGGGGGCGGGGGGGGCCAAGATACGCAGTATTTT

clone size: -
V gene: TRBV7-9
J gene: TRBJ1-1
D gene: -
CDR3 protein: CASSLAKGRGRAFF
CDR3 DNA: TGTGCCAGCAGCTTAGCGAAGGGAAGGGGCCGGGCTTTCTTT

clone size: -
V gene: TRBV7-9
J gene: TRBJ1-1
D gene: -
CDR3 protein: CASSPGPEAFF
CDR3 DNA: TGTGCCAGCAGCCCTGGGCCTGAAGCTTTCTTT

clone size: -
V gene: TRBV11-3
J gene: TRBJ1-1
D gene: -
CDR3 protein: CASSFDGDTEAFF
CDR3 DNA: TGTGCCAGCAGCTTCGACGGAGACACTGAAGCTTTCTTT

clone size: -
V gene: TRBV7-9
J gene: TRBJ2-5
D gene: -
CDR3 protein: CASSLVKETQYF
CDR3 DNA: TGTGCCAGCAGCTTAGTAAAAGAGACCCAGTACTTC

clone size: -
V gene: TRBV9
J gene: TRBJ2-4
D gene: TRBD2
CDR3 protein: CASSPSGGVGVIQYF
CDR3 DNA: TGTGCCAGCAGCCCGAGCGGGGGGGTCGGTGTCATTCAGTACTTC

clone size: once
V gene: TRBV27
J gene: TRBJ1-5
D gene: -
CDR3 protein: CASRRYSNQPQHF
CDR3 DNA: TGTGCCAGCAGACGGTATAGCAATCAGCCCCAGCATTTT

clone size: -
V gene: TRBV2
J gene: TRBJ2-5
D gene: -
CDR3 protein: CASSDREQETQYF
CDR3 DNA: TGTGCCAGCAGTGACAGGGAACAAGAGACCCAGTACTTC

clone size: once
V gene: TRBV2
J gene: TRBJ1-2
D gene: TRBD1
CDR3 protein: CASRVDRANHYGYTF
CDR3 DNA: TGTGCCAGCAGAGTTGACAGGGCGAACCACTATGGCTACACCTTC

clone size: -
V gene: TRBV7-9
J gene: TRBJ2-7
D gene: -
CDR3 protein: CASRLSPVGGEQYF
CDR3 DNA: TGTGCCAGCAGGCTTTCCCCGGTCGGTGGCGAGCAGTACTTC

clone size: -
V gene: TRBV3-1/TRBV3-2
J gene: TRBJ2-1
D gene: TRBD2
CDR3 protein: CASSQVAGVTNEQFF
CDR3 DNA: TGTGCCAGCAGCCAAGTAGCGGGGGTGACTAATGAGCAGTTCTTC

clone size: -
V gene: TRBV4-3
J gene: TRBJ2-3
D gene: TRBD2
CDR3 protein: CASSQRLAGAPSTDTQYF
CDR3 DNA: TGCGCCAGCAGCCAACGACTAGCGGGGGCTCCTAGCACAGATACGCAGTATTTT

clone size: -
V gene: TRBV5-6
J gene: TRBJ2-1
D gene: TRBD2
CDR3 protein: CASTLAGLPNEQFF
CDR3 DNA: TGTGCCAGCACCCTAGCGGGGCTCCCTAATGAGCAGTTCTTC

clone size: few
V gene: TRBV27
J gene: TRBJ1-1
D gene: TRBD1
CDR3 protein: CASSPWDRKNTEAFF
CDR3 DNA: TGTGCCAGCAGTCCATGGGACAGAAAGAACACTGAAGCTTTCTTT

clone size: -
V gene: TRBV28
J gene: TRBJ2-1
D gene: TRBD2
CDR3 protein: CASRLAGGLNEQFF
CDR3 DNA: TGTGCCAGCAGACTAGCGGGGGGGCTTAATGAGCAGTTCTTC

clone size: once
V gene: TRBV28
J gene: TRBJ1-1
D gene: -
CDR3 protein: CASKVTGFSGAEAFF
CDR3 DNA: TGTGCCAGCAAAGTAACAGGCTTTAGTGGCGCTGAAGCTTTCTTT

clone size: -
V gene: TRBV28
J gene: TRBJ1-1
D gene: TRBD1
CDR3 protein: CASSSPGQGAANTEAFF
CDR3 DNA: TGTGCCAGCAGTTCTCCGGGACAGGGGGCCGCGAACACTGAAGCTTTCTTT